This T cell receptor beta chain appears in the sequencing data of a study of blood T cells in healthy people across ages. Primers used in a second PCR of roughly 6 to 11 cycles were a sample-barcoded 5' primer and a J-beta primer mix. A 12-random-nucleotide template-switch adaptor tagged each cDNA molecule. Every sample returned 2.5 million or more CDR3-containing paired-end reads. TCRdb re-derived calls from the 5' RACE reads in MiXCR, one entry per CDR3 protein. The sample includes roughly 410,000 distinct CDR3 sequences, approximately 52% seen only once; the top ten take over 40%. Remarks on this clonotype: What it binds is unknown.

Findings of the study overall: A greater number of naive CD4+ cells and higher diversity distinguished long-lived donors from aged donors. Unsorted PBMCs blocked a conclusive comparison of naive and antigen-experienced cells.

The clonotype comes from a man in his sixties in good health. The sample was blood.

In DNA form, the CDR3 reads TGTGCCAGCAGTTACTCACGGCAGGGTCCCTACGAGCAGTACTTC. Encoded protein: CASSYSRQGPYEQYF. The gene calls are TRBV6-6 and TRBJ2-7, with D perhaps matching TRBD1 (5 bases). Germline CDR1 MNHNY, CDR2 SVGAGI (reference sequence). The germline V and J ends were trimmed by 0 bases and 2 bases, with 11 bases remaining between them. CDR3 length: 15 amino acids.